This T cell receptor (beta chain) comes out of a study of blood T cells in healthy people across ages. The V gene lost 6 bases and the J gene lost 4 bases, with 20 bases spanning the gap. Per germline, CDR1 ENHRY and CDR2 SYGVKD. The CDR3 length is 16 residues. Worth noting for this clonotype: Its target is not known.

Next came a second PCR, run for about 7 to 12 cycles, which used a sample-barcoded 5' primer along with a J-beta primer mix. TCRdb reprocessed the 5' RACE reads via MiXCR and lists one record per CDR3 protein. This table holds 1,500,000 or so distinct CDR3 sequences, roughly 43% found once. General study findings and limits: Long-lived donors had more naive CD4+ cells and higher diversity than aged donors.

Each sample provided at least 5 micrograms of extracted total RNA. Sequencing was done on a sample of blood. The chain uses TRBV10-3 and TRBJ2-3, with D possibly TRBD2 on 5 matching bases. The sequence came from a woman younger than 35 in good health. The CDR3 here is CAISVSGAVAADTQYF. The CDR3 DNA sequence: TGTGCCATCAGCGTGTCCGGAGCGGTGGCGGCAGATACGCAGTATTTT.